This TCR beta chain was sequenced during a study of vaccination and CD4 T cells after COVID-19. Study conclusions and caveats: Convalescent patients' vaccine-specific clones were spike mono-reactive in 304 of 307 cases.

The CDR3 totals 16 residues. V gave up 2 bases and J gave up 5 bases, with 18 bases separating them. CDR1 DFQATT and CDR2 SNEGSKA come from the germline V gene (reference sequence). To note about this clonotype: The antigen remains unidentified.

Indicated treatment: approximately 10-day PBMC culture with coronavirus spike peptide pools or control peptides (ViraFEST assay). Fresh IL-2 medium was used to replace half of the medium on days 3 and 7. An Oncomine TCR Beta short-read assay was used to sequence the DNA from cultured CD4+ T cells. TCRdb fed the PCR reads into MiXCR, producing one record per CDR3 protein. The data contain roughly 13,000 distinct CDR3 sequences, roughly a third of them singletons. This TCR derives from a human donor who had recovered from COVID-19. The source material was CD4+ T cells from blood, cultured in vitro, sampled after SARS-CoV-2 vaccination. This chain joins TRBV20-1 and TRBJ1-4, with D possibly TRBD1 on 5 matching bases. DNA of the CDR3: TGCAGTGCTAGACCTCCGGGACCCAGATTCAATGAAAAACTGTTTTTT. Its protein is CSARPPGPRFNEKLFF.